This T cell receptor beta chain was retrieved from a study of blood T cell repertoires in COVID-19. In the source study's methods: Nucleated cell counts were estimated from reference gene primer amplification. Method: immunoSEQ multiplex PCR; TCRdb's copy keeps in-frame clones and lacks some. V, J and clone size reflect that table, while D and trimming were determined from the DNA. The sample carries 75,000 to 100,000 clones, around 87% recorded once. Trimming took 4 bases from V and 8 from J; bases not matched to a gene: 7. CDR3 length: 15 residues. Per the germline V gene, CDR1 is SGHTA and CDR2 is FQGTGA.

What was sequenced was peripheral blood. This sequence was found in a human donor in a cohort sampled during active COVID-19. The J gene is TRBJ2-2, the V gene TRBV7-3, with 10 positions matching TRBD1. The CDR3, as DNA: TGTGCCAGCAGCTCAGGGACAGGGGTCCGGGGGGAGCTGTTTTTT. This encodes CASSSGTGVRGELFF.